The rows below give T cell receptor beta chains drawn from one sample of a study. TCRdb fed the 5' RACE reads into MiXCR, producing one record per CDR3 protein. This sample has some 62,000 distinct CDR3 sequences, with 30% found just once. Sequenced input: tumor-infiltrating naive CD4+ T cells sorted from the breast tumor. These TCRs come from a female donor with breast cancer. Each CDR3 is given with its conserved first and last residue. A D gene is named only where the DNA matches it firmly. Clone size is not always given. Where it is, it says once, few, many or a class for expanded clones.

clone_size: few
d_call: NA
v_call: TRBV9
j_call: TRBJ2-3
cdr3_aa: CASSVVGGQDTQYF
cdr3_nt: TGTGCCAGCAGCGTAGTCGGGGGGCAAGATACGCAGTATTTT

clone_size: NA
d_call: NA
v_call: TRBV5-1
j_call: TRBJ2-1
cdr3_aa: CASSLEVNEQFF
cdr3_nt: TGCGCCAGCAGCTTGGAAGTCAATGAGCAGTTCTTC

clone_size: few
d_call: NA
v_call: TRBV12-3/TRBV12-4
j_call: TRBJ1-5
cdr3_aa: CASRPTGIDQPQHF
cdr3_nt: TGTGCCAGCAGACCGACAGGAATAGATCAGCCCCAGCATTTT

clone_size: NA
d_call: NA
v_call: TRBV7-9
j_call: TRBJ2-1
cdr3_aa: CASSLDGDEQFF
cdr3_nt: TGTGCCAGCAGCTTAGATGGCGATGAGCAGTTCTTC

clone_size: NA
d_call: NA
v_call: TRBV4-1
j_call: TRBJ1-4
cdr3_aa: CASSRTHGTAEKLFF
cdr3_nt: TGCGCCAGCAGCCGAACTCATGGGACTGCTGAAAAACTGTTTTTT

clone_size: NA
d_call: NA
v_call: TRBV11-2
j_call: TRBJ1-4
cdr3_aa: CASSFAGEKLFF
cdr3_nt: TGTGCCAGCAGCTTCGCAGGTGAAAAACTGTTTTTT

clone_size: few
d_call: NA
v_call: TRBV27
j_call: TRBJ1-6
cdr3_aa: CASSLLAGLTYNSPLHF
cdr3_nt: TGTGCCAGCAGTTTATTGGCAGGGCTTACTTATAATTCACCCCTCCACTTT

clone_size: NA
d_call: NA
v_call: TRBV7-9
j_call: TRBJ1-4
cdr3_aa: CASSSSGGNEKLFF
cdr3_nt: TGTGCCAGCAGCTCCTCAGGCGGCAATGAAAAACTGTTTTTT

clone_size: NA
d_call: NA
v_call: TRBV7-2
j_call: TRBJ2-7
cdr3_aa: CASSLGRGRGPYEQYF
cdr3_nt: TGTGCCAGCAGCTTAGGACGAGGACGGGGACCCTACGAGCAGTACTTC

clone_size: NA
d_call: NA
v_call: TRBV4-3
j_call: TRBJ2-7
cdr3_aa: CASGQDLAGEQYF
cdr3_nt: TGCGCCAGCGGCCAGGACCTAGCAGGCGAGCAGTACTTC